The text below deals with one TCR beta chain. Its antigen is unidentified. The PCR was carried out with 60 Vbeta primers and 13 Jbeta primers. Measured with immunoSEQ multiplex PCR; TCRdb has only the in-frame clones, and not every one. The sample carries approximately 100,000 clones, roughly 70% recorded once. This entry belongs to a study of cytomegalovirus exposure and HLA in healthy donors. Overall study findings and caveats: The authors later found most CMV-associated TCR beta chains appeared HLA-restricted. TCR beta chain V- and J-gene trimming was linked, in a later analysis, to a missense variant in DCLRE1C. Investigators reported 164 TCR beta chains as tied to cytomegalovirus.

Material: PBMCs. The source is a man aged 45-65 years in good health and CMV-seronegative.

The CDR3 DNA reads TGTGCCAGCAGCACTAGCGGGAGATTTGTCGAGGGGGACAATGAGCAGTTCTTC. Encoded protein: CASSTSGRFVEGDNEQFF. The chain couples TRBV7-6 to TRBJ2-1; 11 bases line up with TRBD2. CDR3 length: 18 amino acids. V dropped 5 bases and J dropped 5; count of bases not matched to a gene: 14. Germline CDR1 and CDR2: SGHVS and FNYEAQ.